A selection of T cell receptor beta chains follows, all from one sample in a study of shared clonotypes between healthy human individuals. The data were produced by immunoSEQ multiplex PCR, yet TCRdb's version contains in-frame clones alone and is incomplete. Of about 2,500,000 clones in the sample, over 85% are singletons; the top ten hold roughly 0.13%. Sequenced material: naive CD4+ T cells sorted from blood. The receptors here all came from a man aged 18 to 30 in good health. Each CDR3 is given with its conserved first and last residue. The D gene is left open where the match is weak. Size is omitted from some rows. Given values are once, few, many or a class for expanded clones.

j_call v_call d_call clone_size cdr3_nt cdr3_aa
TRBJ2-7 TRBV4-2 NA NA TGTGCCAGCAGCCCAAACTCCACCTACGGGCAGTACTTC CASSPNSTYGQYF
TRBJ2-3 TRBV12-5 NA NA TGTGCTAGTGGTTTGGTCCCAAAGGGGGGAAGTGAGGGAGATACGCAGTATTTT CASGLVPKGGSEGDTQYF
TRBJ1-5 TRBV10-2 NA NA TGCGCCAGCAGACCGGGGGTGAGCAATCAGCCCCAGCATTTT CASRPGVSNQPQHF
TRBJ1-6 TRBV19 NA NA TGTGCCAGTAGTATAGGAGGGATGCGGGTCAATTCACCCCTCCACTTT CASSIGGMRVNSPLHF
TRBJ1-1 TRBV7-8 NA once TGTGCCAGCAGCTTAGCCGGGATTGAAGCTTTCTTT CASSLAGIEAFF
TRBJ2-7 TRBV6-5 NA NA TGTGCCAGCAGTTACGGAGTGGCTTCCTACGAGCAGTACTTC CASSYGVASYEQYF
TRBJ1-1 TRBV7-9 NA NA TGTGCCAGCAGTCAAACGGTCAACACTGAAGCTTTCTTT CASSQTVNTEAFF
TRBJ2-7 TRBV7-2 TRBD1 NA TGTGCCAGCAGCAGACCGGGACAGGGGGCCTACGAGCAGTACTTC CASSRPGQGAYEQYF
TRBJ1-2 TRBV4-1 NA NA TGCGCCAGCAGCCAAGATCAGGGGTTCTATGGCTACACCTTC CASSQDQGFYGYTF
TRBJ2-5 TRBV5-6 NA NA TGTGCCAGCAGCTTCGTAAAGGGGGGACAAGAGACCCAGTACTTC CASSFVKGGQETQYF
TRBJ1-6 TRBV14 NA NA TGTGCCAGCAGCCAAGAACAGGTTCCTATTTCACCCCTCCACTTT CASSQEQVPISPLHF
TRBJ2-6 TRBV11-2 NA NA TGTGCCAGCAGCCTACAGGGTGCTGGGGCCAACGTCCTGACTTTC CASSLQGAGANVLTF
TRBJ1-4 TRBV5-8 NA NA TGTGCCAGCAGCCTCCAGGGCCCTGAAGGAGCGTTTTTT CASSLQGPEGAFF
TRBJ2-3 TRBV20-1 NA NA TGCAGTGCTATTTACACAGATACGCAGTATTTT CSAIYTDTQYF
TRBJ1-2 TRBV18 TRBD1 NA TGTGCCAGCTCAGCCGACAGGGGTAACTATGGCTACACCTTC CASSADRGNYGYTF
TRBJ2-5 TRBV18 TRBD2 NA TGTGCCAGCTCACCACCCCTAGCGGGAGCGTCAGAGACCCAGTACTTC CASSPPLAGASETQYF
TRBJ2-7 TRBV9 TRBD1 NA TGTGCCAGCAGCGTAGGGGGACAGGGAATATACGAGCAGTACTTC CASSVGGQGIYEQYF
TRBJ1-1 TRBV7-2 TRBD1 NA TGTGCCAGCAGCCAACCGGGACAGGGGAGGGATGAAGCTTTCTTT CASSQPGQGRDEAFF
TRBJ2-6 TRBV5-1 NA NA TGCGCCAGCAGCTTAACAGGGACAGGGGCCAACGTCCTGACTTTC CASSLTGTGANVLTF
TRBJ1-1 TRBV28 NA NA TGTGCCAGCATGGGGTACACTGAAGCTTTCTTT CASMGYTEAFF
TRBJ1-4 TRBV19 NA NA TGTGCCAGTAGTCCGGACAGCCCCTTAATGAAGTGGCTGTTTTTT CASSPDSPLMKWLFF
TRBJ1-1 TRBV10-3 NA NA TGTGCCATCAGTGCGGTCTTGGAGGGCACTGAAGCTTTCTTT CAISAVLEGTEAFF
TRBJ2-1 TRBV6-1 TRBD2 NA TGTGCCAGCAGAGAATTAGCGGGATGGGGTGAGCAGTTCTTC CASRELAGWGEQFF
TRBJ2-1 TRBV5-1 TRBD2 NA TGCGCCAGCAGCTTTCTAGCGGGGGTGGTGGACAATGAGCAGTTCTTC CASSFLAGVVDNEQFF
TRBJ2-1 TRBV18 NA NA TGTGCCAGCTCACCATCCCGACCCAGTGGGGGTGAGCAGTTCTTC CASSPSRPSGGEQFF
TRBJ1-6 TRBV2 TRBD1 NA TGTGCCAGCAGTCTAGACAGGGGGCAGAATTCACCCCTCCACTTT CASSLDRGQNSPLHF
TRBJ1-6 TRBV27 NA NA TGTGCCAGCAGTTCTATCGGGCGGAGCTTTTCACCCCTCCACTTT CASSSIGRSFSPLHF
TRBJ2-1 TRBV5-1 NA NA TGCGCCAGCAGCTTGAACGGGGGCCCCTACAATGAGCAGTTCTTC CASSLNGGPYNEQFF
TRBJ1-1 TRBV18 NA NA TGTGCCAGCTCACCGGACGTATGGGACATGAACACTGAAGCTTTCTTT CASSPDVWDMNTEAFF
TRBJ2-1 TRBV9 TRBD2 NA TGTGCCAGCAGCGTTACTAGCGGAAACTACAATGAGCAGTTCTTC CASSVTSGNYNEQFF
TRBJ2-1 TRBV9 NA NA TGTGCCAGCAGCGTCGAACTCAGCCGGAGGCAGTTCTTC CASSVELSRRQFF
TRBJ1-2 TRBV5-1 NA once TGCGCCAGCAGCTTGGCCCCAGGGAGTCACTACACCTTC CASSLAPGSHYTF
TRBJ2-7 TRBV10-1 NA NA TGCGCCAGCAGTTCGGCGGACTCCTCCTACGAGCAGTACTTC CASSSADSSYEQYF
TRBJ2-1 TRBV18 NA NA TGTGCCAGCTCACCACCGTTAGGGCGGAATGAGCAGTTCTTC CASSPPLGRNEQFF
TRBJ2-3 TRBV5-1 TRBD2 NA TGCGCCAGCAGCACCCTAGCGGGAGAAACAGATACGCAGTATTTT CASSTLAGETDTQYF
TRBJ2-5 TRBV14 NA NA TGTGCCAGCAGCCTGGTTGGGGGAGAGACCCAGTACTTC CASSLVGGETQYF
TRBJ2-2 TRBV19 TRBD1 NA TGTGCCAGTGAAAGCACAGGGGTCAAGATAGGTACCGGGGAGCTGTTTTTT CASESTGVKIGTGELFF
TRBJ1-1 TRBV18 NA NA TGTGCCAGCTCACCAGCCCGTGGCACGCTGAACACTGAAGCTTTCTTT CASSPARGTLNTEAFF
TRBJ1-1 TRBV20-1 NA NA TGCAGTGGGATTCGGGACACTGAAGCTTTCTTT CSGIRDTEAFF
TRBJ1-1 TRBV5-6 NA NA TGTGCCAGCAGCCCCCTCGGGGCAGGGATGAACACTGAAGCTTTCTTT CASSPLGAGMNTEAFF
TRBJ2-7 TRBV18 TRBD1 NA TGTGCCAGCTCACCGTTGAGTATGGGGACAGGGGGAGGCGAGCAGTACTTC CASSPLSMGTGGGEQYF
TRBJ2-7 TRBV30 NA NA TGTGCCTGGACCCGCCTCGTTCCCGGGAAGGACGAGCAGTACTTC CAWTRLVPGKDEQYF
TRBJ2-1 TRBV9 NA NA TGTGCCAGCAGCGCCCGAAGCAATGAGCAGTTCTTC CASSARSNEQFF
TRBJ1-1 TRBV7-9 NA NA TGTGCCAGCAGCTTTCCCGCTTTTGGGGGTGAAGCTTTCTTT CASSFPAFGGEAFF
TRBJ2-2 TRBV7-2 TRBD1 once TGTGCCAGCAGCGCACAGGGGCCCTCGATGGGGGAGCTGTTTTTT CASSAQGPSMGELFF
TRBJ2-1 TRBV28 TRBD2 once TGTGCCAGCAGTTTGTCATCGAGCGGGGGTAATGAGCAGTTCTTC CASSLSSSGGNEQFF
TRBJ2-3 TRBV28 TRBD2 NA TGTGCCAGCGCTAGCGGGGGGGCCAGAGCAGATACGCAGTATTTT CASASGGARADTQYF
TRBJ2-1 TRBV10-3 TRBD2 NA TGTGCCATCAGTGCGAGCGGGGGCCACAATGAGCAGTTCTTC CAISASGGHNEQFF
TRBJ1-6 TRBV28 NA NA TGTGCCAGCAGGGATAATAGTTTCACGTCACCCCTCCACTTT CASRDNSFTSPLHF
TRBJ2-1 TRBV25-1 NA NA TGTGCCAGCAGTGGGGGGATGGGGCAGTTCTTC CASSGGMGQFF
TRBJ2-1 TRBV27 TRBD1 NA TGTGCCAGCAGTTCTCGGACAGGGACTTACAATGAGCAGTTCTTC CASSSRTGTYNEQFF
TRBJ2-5 TRBV9 TRBD2 NA TGTGCCAGCAGCACGGTACTAGCGGGAAGAGAGACCCAGTACTTC CASSTVLAGRETQYF
TRBJ2-7 TRBV2 NA NA TGTGCCAGCAGTGCTGGAGGTTACGAGCAGTACTTC CASSAGGYEQYF
TRBJ2-3 TRBV11-3 TRBD1 NA TGTGCCAGCAGCCCAAGGACAGGTGGTTCCCCAGATACGCAGTATTTT CASSPRTGGSPDTQYF
TRBJ2-6 TRBV18 NA NA TGTGCCAGCTCACTAAGGGACCCCGGGCCTGGGGCCAACGTCCTGACTTTC CASSLRDPGPGANVLTF
TRBJ2-5 TRBV7-2 TRBD2 NA TGTGCCAGCAGCTTAGGACTAGCTGCGGAGACCCAGTACTTC CASSLGLAAETQYF
TRBJ1-4 TRBV6-1 TRBD1 NA TGTGCCAGCACTAGAGGGACAGGGCGGTATGAAAAACTGTTTTTT CASTRGTGRYEKLFF